Shown below are 32 T cell receptor beta chains from a single sample sequenced in a study of T-cell memory formation after mild COVID-19. TCRdb re-called the 5' RACE reads with MiXCR, one entry per CDR3 protein. The profile shows fewer than 250,000 distinct CDR3 sequences, 15% to 20% of them singletons. Input material: PBMCs or a T cell subset sorted from them (not recorded which). The receptors were gathered from an adult woman who had mild COVID-19 (a few samples of this study predate the infection). Cell type and time point are not known.

This clonotype was detected many times. The chain couples TRBV24-1 to TRBJ2-1; maybe TRBD1 (6 bases). The CDR3 runs to 15 residues. From germline, CDR1 is KGHDR and CDR2 SFDVKD. V lost 4 bases, J lost 7 bases, and 16 bases lay in between. The CDR3 spells CATSDRGTVINEQFF. The CDR3 nucleotides read TGTGCCACCAGTGACAGGGGAACGGTGATTAATGAGCAGTTCTTC.

The rearrangement links TRBV9 to TRBJ2-2, with TRBD1 matching 7 bases. J lost 0 bases, V lost 6 bases, and 11 bases had no gene match. CDR1 is SGDLS, CDR2 YYNGEE, per germline. This CDR3 is built from 17 residues. DNA for the CDR3: TGTGCCAGCACCCAGGACCCGACAGGGACGAACACCGGGGAGCTGTTTTTT. Its translation: CASTQDPTGTNTGELFF.

This clonotype was seen only a few times. The J gene is TRBJ2-7, the V gene TRBV21-1. TRBV21-1 is listed as a pseudogene. The CDR3 extends over 17 amino acids. The CDR3 spells CASSKWAGTGSSYEQYF. The DNA for the CDR3 is TGTGCCAGCAGCAAATGGGCTGGCACAGGGAGCTCCTACGAGCAGTACTTC.

The table lists this clonotype with a few counts. The chain joins TRBV6-5 to TRBJ2-7, with 7 nucleotides matching TRBD1. J gave up 3 bases and V 4 bases, and 9 bases lay outside the gene matches. Germline CDR1 MNHEY, CDR2 SVGAGI. The CDR3 extends over 15 amino acids. The CDR3 here is CASSFTDRSYYEQYF. The CDR3 DNA is TGTGCCAGCAGTTTCACGGACAGGAGTTACTACGAGCAGTACTTC.

The CDR3 sequence: CASSPGGQGLETQYF. In DNA, the CDR3 is TGTGCCAGCAGCCCCGGCGGACAGGGACTAGAGACCCAGTACTTC. The chain has TRBV5-4 and TRBJ2-5, with 8 bases aligning to TRBD1. The junction had 9 bases not matched to a gene; V was cut back by 4 bases and J by 4 bases. CDR1 and CDR2 (germline): SGHNT, YYREEE (reference sequence). The CDR3 is made up of 15 amino acids. Complete variable domain (other parts from reference TRBV5-4 and TRBJ2-5): ETGVTQSPTHLIKTRGQQVTLRCSSQSGHNTVSWYQQALGQGPQFIFQYYREEENGRGNFPPRFSGLQFPNYSSELNVNALELDDSALYLCASSPGGQGLETQYFGPGTRLLVL.

This clonotype is a singleton in its sample. With a much larger clone just one base away, this may be a read error. J is TRBJ2-1 and V is TRBV11-2, with D hard to call. Germline CDR1 SGHAT, CDR2 FQNNGV. This CDR3 is 16 amino acids long. V was clipped by 7 bases and J by 4 bases, with 20 bases between them. In DNA, the CDR3 is TGTGCCAGCACCCCAAGGAGAGTAGCCCAATACAATGAGCAGTTCTTC. This encodes CASTPRRVAQYNEQFF.

This clonotype was counted many times. The chain employs TRBV24-1 and TRBJ2-1; D unresolved. Germline CDR1 KGHDR, CDR2 SFDVKD. CDR3 length: 15 residues. The V end lost 4 bases, the J end lost 0 bases, and 9 bases lay between the germline ends. The CDR3 DNA reads TGTGCCACCAGTGACCCTCTGTTCTCCTACAATGAGCAGTTCTTC. Translation gives CATSDPLFSYNEQFF.

This clonotype was detected a few times. The chain recombines TRBV20-1 with TRBJ1-1; unclear D gene. The CDR3 extends over 12 amino acids. The germline V and J ends were trimmed by 5 bases and 3 bases, with 10 bases remaining between them. Germline CDR1 is DFQATT and CDR2 is SNEGSKA (reference sequence). The CDR3 nucleotides read TGCAGTGCTGCCGAGGGAGACACTGAAGCTTTCTTT. Protein: CSAAEGDTEAFF.

This chain joins TRBV7-9 and TRBJ1-2; D unclear. The V gene lost 1 base and the J gene lost 3 bases, with 12 bases spanning the gap. From germline, CDR1 is SEHNR and CDR2 FQNEAQ (reference sequence). The CDR3 is made up of 15 amino acids. The CDR3 nucleotides read TGTGCCAGCAGCTTAGTCGGTACGGCGGACTATGGCTACACCTTC. Its protein product is CASSLVGTADYGYTF.

This clonotype was seen only a few times. This sequence joins TRBV20-1 and TRBJ2-3, with D perhaps matching TRBD2 (5 bases). CDR1 and CDR2 from the germline V gene are DFQATT and SNEGSKA (reference sequence). Between the trimmed V and J ends, which lost 7 bases and 2 bases, there was a span of 13 bases. The CDR3 is made up of 13 amino acids. CDR3 residues: CSVMDWYTDTQYF. The CDR3 region has the DNA TGCAGTGTTATGGACTGGTACACAGATACGCAGTATTTT.

This chain joins TRBV20-1 and TRBJ2-5; the match to TRBD1 covers 7 bases. Germline lookup yields CDR1 DFQATT and CDR2 SNEGSKA (reference sequence). The CDR3 sequence is 13 residues long. With V trimmed by 2 bases and J by 4 bases, 4 bases remained unmatched. Here the CDR3 DNA reads TGCAGTGCTAGAATAGGGGGCAGAGAGACCCAGTACTTC. Protein: CSARIGGRETQYF.

This clonotype was detected only a few times. The V call is TRBV12-3 or TRBV12-4, the J call TRBJ1-2; the D is unclear. The CDR3 spans 16 residues. V lost 2 bases to trimming and J lost 4 bases, with 17 bases between them. CDR3 DNA: TGTGCCAGCAGTTTACTCATCAGAGTGGGCCTCTATGGCTACACCTTC. Translation gives CASSLLIRVGLYGYTF.

This rearrangement joins TRBV5-1 to TRBJ2-1, with TRBD1 matching over 8 bases. Losses at the gene ends were 1 base for V and 5 bases for J; bases not matched to a gene: 5. CDR1 is SGHRS, CDR2 YFSETQ, per germline. CDR3 length: 15 residues. The CDR3 region is CASSLSRDRNNEQFF. The CDR3 DNA follows: TGCGCCAGCAGCTTGTCTCGGGACAGGAACAATGAGCAGTTCTTC.

The rearrangement joins TRBV15 to TRBJ2-2, with a tentative D call TRBD1 (6 bases). Germline V CDR1 and CDR2: LNHNV, YYDKDF (reference sequence). V was shortened by 1 base and J by 5 bases, with 11 bases between the two germline ends. The CDR3 is 15 amino acids. CDR3 nucleotide sequence: TGTGCCACCAGCAGAGTACAGGGACGGACCGGGGAGCTGTTTTTT. Residues: CATSRVQGRTGELFF.

This clonotype was seen ten or more times. The rearrangement joins TRBV7-6 to TRBJ2-5, with a weak D call TRBD2 (6 bases). V was shortened by 2 bases and J by 4 bases, with 11 bases between the two germline ends. The germline V gene has CDR1 SGHVS and CDR2 FNYEAQ. CDR3 length equals 14 residues. CDR3 region: CASSLTGVGETQYF. CDR3 sequence (DNA): TGTGCCAGCAGCTTAACGGGAGTTGGAGAGACCCAGTACTTC.

This rearrangement joins TRBV7-2 to TRBJ2-5; 8 bases line up with TRBD2. CDR1 is SGHTA and CDR2 is FQGNSA in the germline V gene. With 5 bases clipped from V and 4 bases from J, the junction kept 6 bases outside the gene matches. The CDR3 sequence is 14 residues long. This CDR3 is CASSRSGSRETQYF. The CDR3 DNA follows: TGTGCCAGCAGCCGGAGCGGGAGTCGAGAGACCCAGTACTTC.

This rearrangement joins TRBV7-2 to TRBJ2-5; 11 bases are a match to TRBD1. The V gene end was trimmed by 5 bases and the J gene end by 4 bases; junction bases not matched to a gene: 3. This CDR3 is built from 14 residues. Germline values: CDR1 SGHTA, CDR2 FQGNSA. CDR3 sequence (DNA): TGTGCCAGCAGCGAGGACAGGGGGCGAGAGACCCAGTACTTC. Its translation: CASSEDRGRETQYF.

The chain combines TRBV20-1 with TRBJ1-1, with D possibly being TRBD1 (6 bases). Germline V lookup: CDR1 DFQATT, CDR2 SNEGSKA (reference sequence). This CDR3 is built from 16 residues. Trimming took 0 bases from V and 1 from J, leaving 15 bases between them. The CDR3 is CSARDWTVSKNTEAFF. CDR3 DNA: TGCAGTGCTAGAGATTGGACAGTAAGTAAGAACACTGAAGCTTTCTTT.

This clonotype has just a few counts. The V call is TRBV11-3, the J call TRBJ2-5; D gene uncertain. The CDR3 consists of 13 residues. The V gene lost 4 bases and the J gene lost 4 bases, with 10 bases spanning the gap. CDR1 and CDR2 (germline): SGHNT, YENEEA. The CDR3 reads CASSSPRGETQYF. The DNA of the CDR3 is TGTGCCAGCAGCTCGCCGAGAGGAGAGACCCAGTACTTC.

The chain carries TRBV12-3 or TRBV12-4 and TRBJ2-3; TRBD2 agrees at 10 bases. The CDR3 length is 17 residues. V was pared by 6 bases and J by 2 bases, with 11 bases of the junction left unmatched. As DNA, the CDR3 is TGTGCCAGCAGCCGGTTTCGGACTAGCGGTAACACAGATACGCAGTATTTT. It translates to CASSRFRTSGNTDTQYF.

Only a few counts were recorded for this clonotype. This chain joins TRBV24-1 and TRBJ2-1; D gene uncertain. Trimming stripped 4 bases from V and 15 bases from J, with 18 bases between. Germline CDR1 and CDR2: KGHDR and SFDVKD. This CDR3 is built from 13 residues. The CDR3 nucleotides read TGTGCCACCAGTGACTCCTCGGGTAAGAACCCGTTCTTC. This translates into CATSDSSGKNPFF.

This clonotype was counted at least ten times. The J gene is TRBJ2-1, the V gene TRBV5-6, with 10 nucleotides matching TRBD1. The V segment lost 4 bases and the J segment 2 bases; nucleotides outside the gene matches: 15. This CDR3 is built from 19 residues. Germline V gene lookup returns CDR1 SGHDT and CDR2 YYEEEE. DNA of the CDR3: TGTGCCAGCAGCCTTCCCGGGACAGGGGCCCTAGTCACCTACAATGAGCAGTTCTTC. Its protein is CASSLPGTGALVTYNEQFF.

The gene calls are TRBV29-1 and TRBJ2-7, with TRBD1 identical over 7 bases. With V trimmed by 5 bases and J by 3 bases, 10 bases remained unmatched. Germline lookup yields CDR1 SQVTM and CDR2 ANQGSEA. There are 14 residues in the CDR3. This CDR3 reads CSVRDREPFYEQYF. For the CDR3, the DNA is TGCAGCGTTCGTGACAGGGAGCCCTTCTACGAGCAGTACTTC.

This rearrangement joins TRBV29-1 to TRBJ1-2; the D is unclear. This CDR3 region has 11 residues. The ends were cut back, 4 bases at V and 2 bases at J, with 5 bases in the middle. CDR1 is SQVTM, CDR2 ANQGSEA, per germline. CDR3 nucleotide sequence: TGCAGCGTTGGACGGAACTATGGCTACACCTTC. This sequence encodes CSVGRNYGYTF.

The rearrangement joins TRBV6-5 to TRBJ2-3; 13 positions match TRBD2. CDR3 length equals 17 residues. Germline V gene lookup returns CDR1 MNHEY and CDR2 SVGAGI. Trimming took 6 bases from V and 0 from J; bases not matched to a gene: 6. This CDR3 is CASSRLAGGSSTDTQYF. In DNA, the CDR3 is TGTGCCAGCAGCCGACTAGCGGGGGGCTCTAGCACAGATACGCAGTATTTT.

This clonotype was observed many times. This chain links TRBV20-1 with TRBJ2-7; 8 bases align to TRBD1. The germline V gene encodes CDR1 DFQATT and CDR2 SNEGSKA (reference sequence). The CDR3 extends over 14 amino acids. V lost 3 bases to trimming and J lost 7 bases; unmatched junction nucleotides: 11. CDR3: CSARSDRGGLEQYF. CDR3 sequence (DNA): TGCAGTGCTAGGTCAGACAGGGGCGGGCTGGAGCAGTACTTC.

V and J are TRBV6-1 and TRBJ2-5; TRBD2 matches at 14 bases. V shed 0 bases and J 4 bases; nucleotides not matched to a gene: 16. The germline gives CDR1 MNHNS, CDR2 SASEGT. This CDR3 has 21 amino acids. The CDR3 is CASSEAPPGLAGVWRGETQYF. The CDR3 DNA is TGTGCCAGCAGTGAAGCCCCGCCGGGACTAGCGGGGGTATGGCGTGGAGAGACCCAGTACTTC.

The CDR3 DNA follows: TGTGCCACCAGTGGCGGAGGGGGCAATCAGCCCCAGCATTTT. Encoded protein: CATSGGGGNQPQHF. The chain combines TRBV24-1 with TRBJ1-5; possible D gene TRBD1, 5 bases. The CDR3 is 14 amino acids. The germline V and J ends were trimmed by 5 bases and 2 bases, with 9 bases remaining between them. Looked up from germline, CDR1 is KGHDR and CDR2 is SFDVKD.

This chain connects TRBV5-1 to TRBJ2-1, with 7 nucleotides matching TRBD2. Losses at the gene ends were 6 bases for V and 4 bases for J; bases not matched to a gene: 7. This CDR3 region has 14 residues. From germline, CDR1 is SGHRS and CDR2 YFSETQ. CDR3 nucleotides: TGCGCCAGCACACGGGCTAGCGGATACAATGAGCAGTTCTTC. Residues: CASTRASGYNEQFF.

This clonotype occurred a few times. The rearrangement links TRBV2 to TRBJ2-5; D remains ambiguous. The CDR3 spans 10 residues. Trimming cost V 8 bases and J 1 base, with 2 bases left between them. Per the germline V gene, CDR1 is SNHLY and CDR2 is FYNNEI. Written as DNA, the CDR3 is TGTGCCAGCGCCCAAGAGACCCAGTACTTC. This sequence encodes CASAQETQYF.

The chain carries TRBV6-2 or TRBV6-3 and TRBJ2-7; no definite D call. Germline V gene data show CDR1 as MNHEY and CDR2 as SVGEGT. Trimming pared 6 bases from V and 5 bases from J, leaving 17 bases between. CDR3 length: 14 amino acids. The CDR3 spells CASRLGSTRDEQYF. CDR3 nucleotide sequence: TGTGCCAGCAGACTCGGCTCCACCAGAGACGAGCAGTACTTC.

The table lists this clonotype with many counts. This chain links TRBV4-3 with TRBJ2-3; D gene ambiguous. Germline CDR1 and CDR2: LGHNA and YSLEER. The CDR3 length is 15 residues. Trimming took 0 bases from V and 2 from J, leaving 9 bases between them. The CDR3 DNA reads TGCGCCAGCAGCCAAGATAATGGCCCCACAGATACGCAGTATTTT. This translates into CASSQDNGPTDTQYF.